The 32 T cell receptor beta chains below were found in one sample sequenced in a study of blood T cell repertoires in COVID-19 (dated by TCRdb to the early 2020s). The library came from the immunoSEQ multiplex PCR assay. TCRdb took this table from immuneACCESS and kept in-frame rearrangements with V and J called. Such tables lack part of the clones; where checked against another copy, unresolved V genes explain under half of the gap, and the rest is unexplained. The sample table holds 300,000 to 500,000 clones, of which roughly 90% were seen once. Clones ranked in the top ten supply around 0.91% of the sample. What was sequenced was PBMCs or T cells enriched from blood (not recorded which). The receptors were sampled from a woman under 40 with acute COVID-19.

The rearrangement uses TRBV13 and TRBJ2-5; D is unresolved. Germline values: CDR1 PRHDT, CDR2 FYEKMQ (reference sequence). The V gene lost 6 bases and the J gene lost 2 bases, with 13 bases spanning the gap. CDR3 size: 14 residues. CDR3 in DNA: TGTGCCAGCAGTCGCAGAAGTTATCAAGAGACCCAGTACTTC. As protein: CASSRRSYQETQYF.

The chain recombines TRBV4-3 with TRBJ1-3; D unclear. Trimming left V 0 bases short and J 2 bases short, with 11 bases between. Germline CDR1 is LGHNA and CDR2 is YSLEER. CDR3 size: 16 residues. The CDR3 sequence is CASSQDSGGTGNTIYF. CDR3 sequence (DNA): TGCGCCAGCAGCCAAGATTCTGGAGGGACTGGAAACACCATATATTTT.

This chain links TRBV9 with TRBJ2-7; 13 positions match TRBD2. The V gene end was trimmed by 3 bases and the J gene end by 5 bases; junction bases not matched to a gene: 5. Germline V gene lookup returns CDR1 SGDLS and CDR2 YYNGEE. The CDR3 has 15 residues. The DNA for the CDR3 is TGTGCCAGCAGCGCCGGGACTAGCGGGGCCCACGAGCAGTACTTC. Translation: CASSAGTSGAHEQYF.

The J gene is TRBJ2-1, the V gene TRBV9; 10 bases line up with TRBD1. The V and J ends lost 4 bases and 3 bases, in that order; junction bases with no gene match: 4. Germline V gene sequence: CDR1 SGDLS, CDR2 YYNGEE. The CDR3 spans 15 residues. The CDR3 here is CASSLGTGDYNEQFF. The DNA for the CDR3 is TGTGCCAGCAGCTTAGGGACAGGGGACTACAATGAGCAGTTCTTC.

Details on this clone: This sample also contains other DNA sequences that code for the same CDR3. The V and J genes are TRBV6-5 and TRBJ1-1, with D maybe TRBD1 (5 bases). The CDR3 extends over 12 amino acids. The germline CDR1 and CDR2 sequences are MNHEY and SVGAGI. V lost 4 bases to trimming and J lost 7 bases, with 10 bases between them. CDR3 in amino acids: CASSFGGSEAFF. CDR3 DNA sequence: TGTGCCAGCAGTTTCGGGGGTAGTGAAGCTTTCTTT.

This clone appeared a few times. V and J are TRBV21-1 and TRBJ2-7; the DNA was not used to check the table's D call, TRBD1. TRBV21-1 is marked as a pseudogene. The CDR3 runs 16 residues. Here the CDR3 reads CASSTTNSGTGYEQYF. For the CDR3, the DNA is TGTGCCAGCAGCACCACCAATTCCGGGACAGGGTACGAGCAGTACTTC.

The chain carries TRBV14 and TRBJ1-1; 7 bases align to TRBD1. This CDR3 spans 15 amino acids. V gave up 3 bases and J gave up 3 bases; unmatched junction bases: 7. CDR1 and CDR2 (germline): SGHDN, FVKESK. This CDR3 is CASSQDRPTYTEAFF. The CDR3 nucleotides read TGTGCCAGCAGCCAGGACAGGCCGACCTACACTGAAGCTTTCTTT.

V gene TRBV7-2 combines with J gene TRBJ1-2; the match to TRBD1 covers 8 bases. The CDR3 runs 15 residues. Germline V lookup: CDR1 SGHTA, CDR2 FQGNSA. Trimming took 1 base from V and 8 from J; bases not matched to a gene: 9. The CDR3 region is CASSLVARGRQGYTF. CDR3 DNA sequence: TGTGCCAGCAGCTTAGTCGCCAGGGGGCGGCAAGGCTACACCTTC.

This chain links TRBV6-1 with TRBJ1-2; no clear D gene. Germline V gives CDR1 MNHNS, CDR2 SASEGT. The CDR3 runs to 14 residues. Trimming removed 3 bases from V and 6 bases from J, with 14 bases in between. The CDR3 sequence is CASSEQRAVHGYTF. DNA of the CDR3: TGTGCCAGCAGTGAGCAGAGGGCCGTACATGGCTACACCTTC.

The CDR3, as DNA: TGCGCCAGCAGCCCGTCGAGTCCCTCTGGAAACACCATATATTTT. It translates to CASSPSSPSGNTIYF. The chain recombines TRBV5-1 with TRBJ1-3; D is uncertain. The V gene lost 4 bases and the J gene lost 0 bases, with 11 bases spanning the gap. Per germline, CDR1 SGHRS and CDR2 YFSETQ. The CDR3 sequence is 15 residues long.

Only one count was recorded for this clone. The chain is built from TRBV7-9 and TRBJ2-7, with 7 bases aligning to TRBD1. This CDR3 is built from 15 residues. The germline gives CDR1 SEHNR, CDR2 FQNEAQ (reference sequence). The junction had 8 bases not matched to a gene; V was cut back by 5 bases and J by 1 base. The CDR3: CASSRDRDPSYEQYF. In DNA, the CDR3 is TGTGCCAGCAGCCGGGACAGAGACCCGTCCTACGAGCAGTACTTC.

CDR3 residues: CASSSPGAGEKLFF. The DNA of the CDR3 is TGTGCCAGCAGTTCACCTGGAGCGGGGGAAAAACTGTTTTTT. The chain recombines TRBV27 with TRBJ1-4; D is uncertain. The CDR3 runs 14 residues. V shed 4 bases and J shed 8 bases, with 14 bases lying between them. In germline, CDR1 is MNHEY, CDR2 SMNVEV (reference sequence).

The chain couples TRBV29-1 to TRBJ2-7, with D possibly being TRBD1 (6 bases). The ends were cut back, 6 bases at V and 3 bases at J, with 15 bases in the middle. The germline V gene encodes CDR1 SQVTM and CDR2 ANQGSEA. The CDR3 sequence is 13 residues long. The CDR3 here is CSVQTTGNYEQYF. DNA of the CDR3: TGCAGCGTACAGACCACAGGGAACTACGAGCAGTACTTC.

CDR3 DNA sequence: TGTGCCAGCAGCTTAGGGGACAGGCGTCTGCTCTATAGCAATCAGCCCCAGCATTTT. Encoded protein: CASSLGDRRLLYSNQPQHF. J is TRBJ1-5 and V is TRBV7-2; 8 bases match TRBD1. The CDR3 is 19 amino acids. CDR1 and CDR2 (germline): SGHTA, FQGNSA. J gave up 0 bases and V 1 base, and 11 bases lay outside the gene matches.

The chain combines TRBV30 with TRBJ1-1, with unresolved D. Germline CDR1 GTSNPN, CDR2 SVGIG (reference sequence). This CDR3 region has 12 residues. V was shortened by 4 bases and J by 4 bases, with 10 bases between the two germline ends. CDR3 bases: TGTGCCTGGATCCCCCGGGGCACTGAAGCTTTCTTT. It specifies CAWIPRGTEAFF. The complete variable domain, with remaining parts taken from reference TRBV30 and TRBJ1-1, reads SQTIHQWPATLVQPVGSPLSLECTVEGTSNPNLYWYRQAAGRGLQLLFYSVGIGQISSEVPQNLSASRPQDRQFILSSKKLLLSDSGFYLCAWIPRGTEAFFGQGTRLTVV.

To note about this clone: The same CDR3 also results from other DNA sequences found in this sample. V usage is TRBV6-5 and J usage is TRBJ2-1; 8 bases match TRBD1. The CDR3 runs 13 residues. Germline V lookup: CDR1 MNHEY, CDR2 SVGAGI. Trimming took 6 bases from V and 8 from J; bases not matched to a gene: 6. The chain's CDR3 is CASRAGGMDEQFF. CDR3 nucleotide sequence: TGTGCCAGCAGGGCAGGGGGCATGGATGAGCAGTTCTTC.

The chain combines TRBV5-1 with TRBJ2-3; 8 positions agree with TRBD2. The CDR3 covers 14 residues. Germline trimming cut 2 bases from V and 3 bases from J; bases unmatched to any gene: 2. Germline CDR1 reads SGHRS; CDR2 reads YFSETQ. The CDR3 loop is CASSFGLATDTQYF. The CDR3 nucleotides are TGCGCCAGCAGCTTCGGACTAGCAACAGATACGCAGTATTTT.

The chain recombines TRBV19 with TRBJ2-4; the D gene is possibly TRBD1 (5 bases). Germline values: CDR1 LNHDA, CDR2 SQIVND (reference sequence). The germline V and J ends were trimmed by 6 bases and 3 bases, with 12 bases remaining between them. This CDR3 has 14 amino acids. CDR3 DNA sequence: TGTGCCAGTAGCCAGGGTGACGTCAAAAACATTCAGTACTTC. Translated, it gives CASSQGDVKNIQYF.

This clone was seen a few times. The V and J genes are TRBV2 and TRBJ1-4; TRBD1 matches 11 bases. The V and J ends lost 3 bases and 5 bases, in that order; junction bases with no gene match: 2. The CDR3 runs 15 residues. The germline V gene has CDR1 SNHLY and CDR2 FYNNEI. The CDR3 spells CASSDGDRGNEKLFF. CDR3 DNA sequence: TGTGCCAGCAGTGATGGGGACAGGGGGAATGAAAAACTGTTTTTT.

V is TRBV24-1 and J is TRBJ1-1; D may be TRBD1 (5 bases). The CDR3 consists of 15 residues. Trimming pared 3 bases from V and 3 bases from J, leaving 13 bases between. Germline CDR1 reads KGHDR; CDR2 reads SFDVKD. The CDR3 loop reads CATSDGSTGDTEAFF. The CDR3 DNA follows: TGTGCCACCAGTGATGGTTCCACAGGAGACACTGAAGCTTTCTTT.

The V call is TRBV5-5, the J call TRBJ1-1; D is undetermined. From germline, CDR1 is SGHKS and CDR2 YYEKEE (reference sequence). V lost 5 bases, J lost 6 bases, and 14 bases lay in between. The CDR3 totals 13 residues. The CDR3 coding sequence is TGTGCCAGCAGACAAGTTGGAGCGGCTGAAGCTTTCTTT. It is translated as CASRQVGAAEAFF.

The chain has TRBV5-6 and TRBJ2-3, with unresolved D. This CDR3 region has 13 residues. Per germline, CDR1 SGHDT and CDR2 YYEEEE. V lost 2 bases to trimming and J lost 6 bases, with 10 bases between them. Written as DNA, the CDR3 is TGTGCCAGCAGCTTTTGGCCGTCGGATACGCAGTATTTT. Translated, it gives CASSFWPSDTQYF.

The gene calls are TRBV10-3 and TRBJ2-2, with D perhaps TRBD2 (5 bases). The germline V gene encodes CDR1 ENHRY and CDR2 SYGVKD. The ends were cut back, 7 bases at V and 1 base at J, with 10 bases in the middle. The CDR3 length is 14 residues. The CDR3 reads CAIKGEQNTGELFF. CDR3 in DNA: TGTGCCATCAAGGGAGAGCAGAACACCGGGGAGCTGTTTTTT.

The chain uses TRBV11-2 and TRBJ1-2; 8 bases map to TRBD1. J was trimmed by 6 bases and V by 4 bases; bases with no gene match: 10. CDR1 is SGHAT, CDR2 FQNNGV, per germline. This CDR3 has 15 amino acids. CDR3 DNA sequence: TGTGCCAGCAGCTCAAACAGGGGGAGAGGCGATGGCTACACCTTC. Encoded protein: CASSSNRGRGDGYTF.

This clone was counted once. Other DNA sequences in the sample encode the same CDR3. The V and J genes are TRBV2 and TRBJ1-6; D not resolved. Trimming cost V 3 bases and J 0 bases, with 6 bases left between them. Germline V gives CDR1 SNHLY, CDR2 FYNNEI. CDR3 size: 15 residues. In nucleotides, the CDR3 is TGTGCCAGCAGTGAGAGAAGCTCCTATAATTCACCCCTCCACTTT. Translating gives CASSERSSYNSPLHF.

The chain joins TRBV11-2 to TRBJ2-1, with TRBD2 as a possible D gene (5 bases). Germline lookup yields CDR1 SGHAT and CDR2 FQNNGV. V dropped 6 bases and J dropped 7 bases, with 19 bases sitting between them. The CDR3 has 15 residues. The CDR3 loop reads CASRGQERPRNEQFF. CDR3 nucleotide sequence: TGTGCCAGCAGGGGTCAGGAGCGGCCAAGGAATGAGCAGTTCTTC.

V gene TRBV2 combines with J gene TRBJ1-4; 8 bases are a match to TRBD1. Germline loops: CDR1 SNHLY, CDR2 FYNNEI. J was trimmed by 6 bases and V by 3 bases; bases with no gene match: 6. The CDR3 totals 15 residues. The CDR3 is CASSENQGADEKLFF. The CDR3, as DNA: TGTGCCAGCAGTGAGAACCAGGGGGCAGATGAAAAACTGTTTTTT.

The J gene is TRBJ2-1, the V gene TRBV15; 7 nucleotides agree with TRBD1. With V trimmed by 4 bases and J by 4 bases, 7 bases remained unmatched. From germline, CDR1 is LNHNV and CDR2 YYDKDF (reference sequence). This CDR3 is built from 15 residues. Here the CDR3 DNA reads TGTGCCACCAGCAATCCCAGGGGGACATACAATGAGCAGTTCTTC. Protein sequence: CATSNPRGTYNEQFF.

The genes are TRBV7-9 and TRBJ2-7; D is ambiguous. The germline V gene encodes CDR1 SEHNR and CDR2 FQNEAQ (reference sequence). The CDR3 extends over 13 amino acids. Trimming shortened V by 4 bases and J by 4 bases, and 11 bases separated the two germline ends. The CDR3 nucleotides read TGTGCCAGCAGCTCCCCTCACGGGTACGAGCAGTACTTC. Its protein is CASSSPHGYEQYF.

The chain carries TRBV24-1 and TRBJ2-5; a weak D match, TRBD1 (6 bases). The CDR3 has 14 amino acids. Germline V CDR1 and CDR2: KGHDR, SFDVKD. Trimming took off 1 base at V and 5 bases at J, with 10 bases between the two ends. The CDR3 protein is CATSDLTGFETQYF. CDR3 nucleotide sequence: TGTGCCACCAGTGATTTAACAGGGTTTGAGACCCAGTACTTC.

The V and J genes are TRBV6-5 and TRBJ2-7; maybe TRBD2 (6 bases). V was pared by 5 bases and J by 5 bases, with 16 bases between. Germline CDR1 MNHEY, CDR2 SVGAGI. The CDR3 covers 14 residues. The chain's CDR3 is CASSLGGWWNEQYF. Written as DNA, the CDR3 is TGTGCCAGCAGTCTCGGGGGTTGGTGGAACGAGCAGTACTTC.

The chain couples TRBV6-5 to TRBJ2-2, with 7 bases matching TRBD2. Germline V gene sequence: CDR1 MNHEY, CDR2 SVGAGI. CDR3 length equals 14 residues. The V and J ends lost 8 bases and 3 bases, in that order; junction bases with no gene match: 6. The CDR3 protein is CASLQRDYTGELFF. Here the CDR3 DNA reads TGTGCCAGCCTACAGCGGGATTACACCGGGGAGCTGTTTTTT.